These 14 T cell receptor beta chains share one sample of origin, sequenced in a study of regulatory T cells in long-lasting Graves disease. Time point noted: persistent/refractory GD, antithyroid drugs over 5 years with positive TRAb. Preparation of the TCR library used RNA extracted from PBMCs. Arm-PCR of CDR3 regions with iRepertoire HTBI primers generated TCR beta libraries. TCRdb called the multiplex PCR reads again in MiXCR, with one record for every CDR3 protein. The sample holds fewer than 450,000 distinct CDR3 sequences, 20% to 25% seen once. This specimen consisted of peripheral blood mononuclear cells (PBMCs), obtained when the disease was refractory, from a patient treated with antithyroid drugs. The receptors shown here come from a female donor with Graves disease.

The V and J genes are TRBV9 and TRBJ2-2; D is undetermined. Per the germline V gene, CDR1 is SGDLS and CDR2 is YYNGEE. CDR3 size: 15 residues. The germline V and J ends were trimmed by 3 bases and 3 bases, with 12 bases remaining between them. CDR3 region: CASSGSAVYTGELFF. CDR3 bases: TGTGCCAGCAGCGGCTCGGCGGTATACACCGGGGAGCTGTTTTTT.

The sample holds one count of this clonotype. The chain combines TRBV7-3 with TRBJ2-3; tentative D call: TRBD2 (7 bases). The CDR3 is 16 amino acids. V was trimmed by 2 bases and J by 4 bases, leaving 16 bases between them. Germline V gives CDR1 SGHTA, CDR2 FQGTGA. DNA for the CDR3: TGTGCCAGCAGCTTATTGGGGAGGGGGGCTGCAGATACGCAGTATTTT. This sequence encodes CASSLLGRGAADTQYF.

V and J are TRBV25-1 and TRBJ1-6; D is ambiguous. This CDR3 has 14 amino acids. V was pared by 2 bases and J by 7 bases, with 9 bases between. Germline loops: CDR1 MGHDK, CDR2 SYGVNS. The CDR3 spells CASSELPTNSPLHF. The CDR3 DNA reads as TGTGCCAGCAGTGAACTACCGACCAATTCACCCCTCCACTTT.

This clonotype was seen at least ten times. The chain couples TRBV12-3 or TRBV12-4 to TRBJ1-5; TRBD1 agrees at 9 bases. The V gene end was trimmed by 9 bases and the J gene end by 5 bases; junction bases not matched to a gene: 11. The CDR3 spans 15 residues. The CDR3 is CASSDRGIWDQPQHF. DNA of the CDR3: TGTGCCAGTTCCGACAGGGGGATATGGGATCAGCCCCAGCATTTT.

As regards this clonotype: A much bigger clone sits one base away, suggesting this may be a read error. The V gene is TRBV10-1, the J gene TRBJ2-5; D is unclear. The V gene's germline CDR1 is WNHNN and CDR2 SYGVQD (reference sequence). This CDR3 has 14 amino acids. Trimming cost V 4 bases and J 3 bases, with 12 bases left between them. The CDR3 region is CASSGGREKETQYF. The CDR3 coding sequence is TGCGCCAGCAGTGGTGGGCGAGAAAAAGAGACCCAGTACTTC.

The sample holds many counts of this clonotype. CDR3 sequence: CASSSSPPYEQYF. CDR3 nucleotides: TGTGCCAGCAGTTCTAGTCCCCCCTACGAGCAGTACTTC. This chain uses TRBV28 with TRBJ2-7; D uncertain. The CDR3 runs 13 residues. Trimming pared 4 bases from V and 2 bases from J, leaving 9 bases between. Germline values: CDR1 MDHEN, CDR2 SYDVKM.

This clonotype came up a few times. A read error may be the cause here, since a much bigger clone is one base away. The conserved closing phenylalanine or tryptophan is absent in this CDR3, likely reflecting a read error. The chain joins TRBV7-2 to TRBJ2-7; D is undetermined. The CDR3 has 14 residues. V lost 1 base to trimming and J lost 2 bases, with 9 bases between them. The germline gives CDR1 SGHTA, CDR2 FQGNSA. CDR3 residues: CASSLVSTAYEQYL. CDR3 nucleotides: TGTGCCAGCAGCTTAGTATCCACAGCCTACGAGCAGTACCTC.

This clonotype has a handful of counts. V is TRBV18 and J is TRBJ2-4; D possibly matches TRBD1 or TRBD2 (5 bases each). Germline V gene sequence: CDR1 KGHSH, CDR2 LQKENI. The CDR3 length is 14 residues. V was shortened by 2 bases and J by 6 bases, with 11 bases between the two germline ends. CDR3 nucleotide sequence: TGTGCCAGCTCACCAGAGGGGCTACCAAACATTCAGTACTTC. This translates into CASSPEGLPNIQYF.

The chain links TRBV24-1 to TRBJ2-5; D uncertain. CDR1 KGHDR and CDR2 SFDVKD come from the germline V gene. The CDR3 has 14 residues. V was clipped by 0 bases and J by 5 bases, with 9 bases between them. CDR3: CATSDLNLGETQYF. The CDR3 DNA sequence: TGTGCCACCAGTGATTTGAACCTCGGGGAGACCCAGTACTTC.

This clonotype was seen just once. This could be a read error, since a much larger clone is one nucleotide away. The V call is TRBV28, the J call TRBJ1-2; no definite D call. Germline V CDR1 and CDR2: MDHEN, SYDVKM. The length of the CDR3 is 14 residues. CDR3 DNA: TGTGCCGGCAACCTATCGGGAGCTAACTATGGCCACACCTTC. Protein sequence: CAGNLSGANYGHTF.

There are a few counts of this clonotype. CDR3 DNA sequence: TGTGCCAGCAGTTTATCCCCGAGGGTAACGGGACAGGGGCTCTCCGAGCAGTACTTC. Translated: CASSLSPRVTGQGLSEQYF. The chain links TRBV27 to TRBJ2-7; TRBD1 matches 10 bases. The ends lost 0 bases at V and 6 bases at J; junction bases unmatched: 17. The CDR3 loop spans 19 amino acids. Germline V gene data show CDR1 as MNHEY and CDR2 as SMNVEV (reference sequence).

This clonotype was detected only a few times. CDR3 sequence (DNA): TGTGCCAGCAGAGGACAGGTGGGGGCTTACGAGCAGTACTTC. This codes for CASRGQVGAYEQYF. V and J are TRBV27 and TRBJ2-7, with 7 bases fitting TRBD1. Germline assignment: CDR1 MNHEY and CDR2 SMNVEV (reference sequence). Germline trimming cut 6 bases from V and 4 bases from J; bases unmatched to any gene: 9. The CDR3 extends over 14 amino acids.

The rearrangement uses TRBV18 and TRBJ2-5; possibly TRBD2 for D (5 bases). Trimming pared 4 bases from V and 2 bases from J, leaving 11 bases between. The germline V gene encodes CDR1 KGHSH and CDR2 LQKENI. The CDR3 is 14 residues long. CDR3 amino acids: CASSQRTSQETQYF. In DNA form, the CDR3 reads TGTGCCAGCTCACAGCGGACGTCTCAAGAGACCCAGTACTTC.

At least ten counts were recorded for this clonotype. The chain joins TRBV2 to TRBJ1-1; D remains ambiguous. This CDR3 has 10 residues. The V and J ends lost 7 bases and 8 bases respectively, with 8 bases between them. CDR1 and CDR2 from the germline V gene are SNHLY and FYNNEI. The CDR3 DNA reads TGTGCCAGCAACGGGAGAGAAGCTTTCTTT. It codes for CASNGREAFF.